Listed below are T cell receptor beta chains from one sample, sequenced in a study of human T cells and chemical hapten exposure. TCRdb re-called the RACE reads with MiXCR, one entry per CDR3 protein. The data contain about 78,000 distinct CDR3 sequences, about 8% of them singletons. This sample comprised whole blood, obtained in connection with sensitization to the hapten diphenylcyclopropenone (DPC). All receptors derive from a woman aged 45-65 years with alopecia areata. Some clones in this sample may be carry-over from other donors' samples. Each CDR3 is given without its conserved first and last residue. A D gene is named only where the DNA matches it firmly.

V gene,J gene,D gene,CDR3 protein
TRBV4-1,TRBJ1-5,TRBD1,ASSEGDRDGNQPQH
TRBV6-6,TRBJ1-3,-,ASSYGRRSGNTIY
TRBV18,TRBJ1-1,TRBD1,ASSPQGAGNTEAF
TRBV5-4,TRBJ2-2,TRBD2,ASSSGTSGRPGELF
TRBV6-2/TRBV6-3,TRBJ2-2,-,ASSYQGAGELF
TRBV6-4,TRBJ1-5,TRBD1,ASSDSADRTIKPQH
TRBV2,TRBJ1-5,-,ASRGWTGSNQPQH
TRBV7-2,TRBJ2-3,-,ASSFMGIYGDTQY
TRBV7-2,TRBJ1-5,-,ASSLDRVDQPQH
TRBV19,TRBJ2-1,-,ASSWGLRGVNEQF
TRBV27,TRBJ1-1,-,ASSFGQNTEAF
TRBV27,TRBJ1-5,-,AAGDSNQPQH
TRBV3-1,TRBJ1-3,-,ASSPSGNTIY
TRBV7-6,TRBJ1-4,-,ASSLIGGANEKLF
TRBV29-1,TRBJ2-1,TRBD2,SVFLAGGPGNEQF
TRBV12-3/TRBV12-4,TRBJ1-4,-,ASSPGTEGEKLF
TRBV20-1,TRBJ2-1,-,SARDMGGRVDEQF
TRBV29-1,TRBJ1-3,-,SVVPSSGNTIY
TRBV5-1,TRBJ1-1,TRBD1,ASSPSQTGGGEAF
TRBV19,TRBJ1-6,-,ATRQVDNSPLH
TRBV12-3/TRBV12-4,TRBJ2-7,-,ASSLRVNEQY
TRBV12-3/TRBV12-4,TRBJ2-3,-,ASSLQGEDTQY
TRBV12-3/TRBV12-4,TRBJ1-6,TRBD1,ASRAAGTGGAGSPLN
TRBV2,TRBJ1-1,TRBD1,ASKWTGNTEAF
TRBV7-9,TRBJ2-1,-,ASSPPGTASYNEQF
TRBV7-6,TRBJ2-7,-,ASVPKQGPNPYEQY
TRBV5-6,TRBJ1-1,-,ASSFEVNTEAF
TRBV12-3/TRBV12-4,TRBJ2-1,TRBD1,ASSPGTGAHNEQF
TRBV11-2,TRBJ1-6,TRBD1,ASSTIQGWNSPLH